This T cell receptor beta chain was sequenced for a study of blood T cells in healthy people across ages. PCR was performed a second time for about 6 to 12 cycles using a sample-barcoded 5' primer and a J-beta primer mix. A 12-random-nucleotide template-switch adaptor tagged each cDNA molecule. Each CDR3 protein is one row after TCRdb ran MiXCR on the 5' RACE reads. This sample has 1,800,000 or so distinct CDR3 sequences, with approximately 40% found just once. There are a few counts of this clonotype. Its antigen is unidentified. The study's findings and limits: No one knew whether donors had CMV, which possibly confounded expanded clonotype changes. Older age went with lower TCR beta diversity per million T cells, in a roughly linear way. Strong correlation was found linking TCR beta diversity to naive T cell percentage.

The CDR3 covers 16 residues. Trimming left V 5 bases short and J 3 bases short, with 20 bases between. The germline gives CDR1 MNHEY, CDR2 SVGEGT. This TCR came from a human donor in good health. Sequenced sample: blood. The rearrangement joins TRBV6-2 or TRBV6-3 to TRBJ2-7, with D perhaps TRBD1 (5 bases). CDR3 DNA sequence: TGTGCCAGCAGTCCCCAGGGCAGGCCTGGTATCTACGAGCAGTACTTC. As protein: CASSPQGRPGIYEQYF.